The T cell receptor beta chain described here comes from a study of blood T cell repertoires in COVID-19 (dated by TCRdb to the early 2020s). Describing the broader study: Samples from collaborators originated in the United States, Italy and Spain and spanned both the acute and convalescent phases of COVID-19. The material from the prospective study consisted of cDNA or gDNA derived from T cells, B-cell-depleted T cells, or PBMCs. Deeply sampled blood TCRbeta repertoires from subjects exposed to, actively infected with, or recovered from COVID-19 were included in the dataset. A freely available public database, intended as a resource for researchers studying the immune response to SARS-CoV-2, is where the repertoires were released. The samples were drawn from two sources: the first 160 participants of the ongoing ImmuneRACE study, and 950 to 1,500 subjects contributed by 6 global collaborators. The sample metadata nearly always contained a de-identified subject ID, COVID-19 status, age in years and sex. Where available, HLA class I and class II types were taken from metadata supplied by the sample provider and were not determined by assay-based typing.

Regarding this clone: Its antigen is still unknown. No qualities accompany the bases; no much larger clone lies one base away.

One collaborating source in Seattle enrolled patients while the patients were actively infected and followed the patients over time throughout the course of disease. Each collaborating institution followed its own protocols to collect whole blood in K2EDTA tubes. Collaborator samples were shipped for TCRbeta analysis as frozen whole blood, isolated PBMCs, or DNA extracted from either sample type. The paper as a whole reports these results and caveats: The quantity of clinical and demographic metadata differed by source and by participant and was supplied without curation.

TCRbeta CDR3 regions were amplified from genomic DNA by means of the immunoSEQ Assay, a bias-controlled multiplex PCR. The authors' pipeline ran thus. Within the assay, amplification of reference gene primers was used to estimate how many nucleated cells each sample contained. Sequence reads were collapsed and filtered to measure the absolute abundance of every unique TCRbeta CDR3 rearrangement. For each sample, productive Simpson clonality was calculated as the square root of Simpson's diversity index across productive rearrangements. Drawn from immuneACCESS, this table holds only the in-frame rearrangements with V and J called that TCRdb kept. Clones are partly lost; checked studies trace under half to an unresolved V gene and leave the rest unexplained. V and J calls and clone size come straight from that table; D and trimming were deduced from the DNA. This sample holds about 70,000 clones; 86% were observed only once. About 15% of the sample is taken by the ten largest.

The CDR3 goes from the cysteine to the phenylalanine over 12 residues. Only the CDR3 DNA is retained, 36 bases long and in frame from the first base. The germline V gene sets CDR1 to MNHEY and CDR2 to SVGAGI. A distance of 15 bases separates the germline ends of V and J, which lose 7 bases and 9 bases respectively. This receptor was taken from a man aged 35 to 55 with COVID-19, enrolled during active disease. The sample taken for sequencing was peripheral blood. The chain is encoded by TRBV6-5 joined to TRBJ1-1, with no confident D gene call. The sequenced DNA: TGTGCCAGCACTAGTCGGAGCACGCAAGCTTTCTTT. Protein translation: CASTSRSTQAFF.